These 20 T cell receptor beta chains originate from one sample sequenced in a study of beta chain features in type 1 diabetes. The sequenced template was cDNA made from the entire isolated RNA. The repertoire was sequenced with immunoSEQ multiplex PCR; TCRdb's copy has only in-frame clones and lacks some. This table has approximately 340,000 clones, around 16% appearing once. The specimen was naive CD4+ T cells from blood. Source of these receptors: a woman between 18 and 29 years old in good health.

The rearrangement uses TRBV7-9 and TRBJ2-6; 8 bases match TRBD1. Germline lookup yields CDR1 SEHNR and CDR2 FQNEAQ (reference sequence). The CDR3 consists of 19 residues. Germline trimming cut 5 bases from V and 0 bases from J; bases unmatched to any gene: 12. Written as DNA, the CDR3 is TGTGCCAGCAGCGATCCGAGGGACAGGTTAAACTCTGGGGCCAACGTCCTGACTTTC. Translated: CASSDPRDRLNSGANVLTF. Based on the CDR3 plus reference TRBV7-9 and TRBJ2-6, the full variable domain is DTGVSQNPRHKITKRGQNVTFRCDPISEHNRLYWYRQTLGQGPEFLTYFQNEAQLEKSRLLSDRFSAERPKGSFSTLEIQRTEQGDSAMYLCASSDPRDRLNSGANVLTFGAGSRLTVL.

V gene TRBV5-5 combines with J gene TRBJ2-3; D may be TRBD2 (6 bases). Germline V lookup: CDR1 SGHKS, CDR2 YYEKEE (reference sequence). The CDR3 consists of 15 residues. Trimming shortened V by 7 bases and J by 3 bases, and 18 bases separated the two germline ends. The CDR3 nucleotides are TGTGCCAGCTTCTGGGCGGAGGGCCGGACAGATACGCAGTATTTT. It specifies CASFWAEGRTDTQYF.

In its sample, this clone was seen a few times. The chain combines TRBV30 with TRBJ2-7; maybe TRBD2 (6 bases). Germline V gives CDR1 GTSNPN, CDR2 SVGIG (reference sequence). The V gene lost 4 bases and the J gene lost 3 bases, with 13 bases spanning the gap. This CDR3 contains 13 residues. CDR3 DNA sequence: TGTGCCTGGAAACTCAGGGACTTCTACGAGCAGTACTTC. Residues: CAWKLRDFYEQYF. The full variable domain, with the rest looked up from reference TRBV30 and TRBJ2-7, is SQTIHQWPATLVQPVGSPLSLECTVEGTSNPNLYWYRQAAGRGLQLLFYSVGIGQISSEVPQNLSASRPQDRQFILSSKKLLLSDSGFYLCAWKLRDFYEQYFGPGTRLTVT.

The chain employs TRBV5-1 and TRBJ2-2, with 8 bases that match TRBD1. Germline V lookup: CDR1 SGHRS, CDR2 YFSETQ. The CDR3 extends over 16 amino acids. V lost 2 bases to trimming and J lost 3 bases; unmatched junction nucleotides: 6. The CDR3 DNA follows: TGCGCCAGCAGCTTTAGGGGACAGGCGGACACCGGGGAGCTGTTTTTT. This translates into CASSFRGQADTGELFF.

The chain combines TRBV30 with TRBJ2-1, with no clear D. V was shortened by 0 bases and J by 6 bases, with 6 bases between the two germline ends. The CDR3 runs to 12 residues. Germline V gene lookup returns CDR1 GTSNPN and CDR2 SVGIG (reference sequence). The chain's CDR3 is CAWSVTSNEQFF. The CDR3 nucleotides read TGTGCCTGGAGTGTAACCAGCAATGAGCAGTTCTTC.

This clone showed up just a few times. The chain employs TRBV7-6 and TRBJ2-5; possibly TRBD1 for D (5 bases). The CDR3 spans 16 residues. Trimming left V 5 bases short and J 5 bases short, with 21 bases between. Germline CDR1 reads SGHVS; CDR2 reads FNYEAQ. CDR3 DNA: TGTGCCAGCAGCACCCTCGGTACAAGGGGCAGGGAGACCCAGTACTTC. Its protein is CASSTLGTRGRETQYF. Full variable domain (outside the CDR3, taken from reference TRBV7-6 and TRBJ2-5): GAGVSQSPRYKVTKRGQDVALRCDPISGHVSLYWYRQALGQGPEFLTYFNYEAQQDKSGLPNDRFSAERPEGSISTLTIQRTEQRDSAMYRCASSTLGTRGRETQYFGPGTRLLVL.

The DNA of the CDR3 is TGCGCCAGCAGCGTGGGACAGCCGAACACTGAAGCTTTCTTT. Translated, it gives CASSVGQPNTEAFF. J is TRBJ1-1 and V is TRBV5-1, with 7 bases matching TRBD1. This CDR3 has 14 residues. V trimming: 4 bases; J trimming: 1 base; junction bases outside the gene matches: 4. Germline V CDR1 and CDR2: SGHRS, YFSETQ.

V gene TRBV9 combines with J gene TRBJ2-3; a weak D match, TRBD2 (5 bases). The CDR3 is 14 amino acids. CDR1 SGDLS and CDR2 YYNGEE come from the germline V gene. Trimming took 5 bases from V and 5 from J, leaving 15 bases between them. For the CDR3, the DNA is TGTGCCAGCAGGAGGGAAGCCGCGGGAGATACGCAGTATTTT. Encoded protein: CASRREAAGDTQYF.

The chain is built from TRBV9 and TRBJ1-1, with a weak D call TRBD1 (6 bases). V lost 4 bases to trimming and J lost 1 base, with 11 bases between them. This CDR3 spans 14 amino acids. Germline V lookup: CDR1 SGDLS, CDR2 YYNGEE. CDR3: CASSNRDGNTEAFF. As DNA, the CDR3 is TGTGCCAGCAGCAACAGGGATGGGAACACTGAAGCTTTCTTT.

This clone was counted between two and nine times. The V call is TRBV14, the J call TRBJ1-1, with TRBD1 as a possible D gene (6 bases). Germline V CDR1 and CDR2: SGHDN, FVKESK. Trimming took 4 bases from V and 8 from J, leaving 20 bases between them. The CDR3 extends over 15 amino acids. In DNA form, the CDR3 reads TGTGCCAGCAGCCCCTTAGTCGGGACAACGAAGGAAGCTTTCTTT. Its translation: CASSPLVGTTKEAFF.

The J gene is TRBJ2-7, the V gene TRBV28; D remains ambiguous. V was shortened by 7 bases and J by 3 bases, with 13 bases between the two germline ends. Germline CDR1 and CDR2: MDHEN and SYDVKM. CDR3 length: 13 residues. This CDR3 is CASMYSPSYEQYF. The CDR3 DNA reads TGTGCCAGCATGTACTCTCCTAGCTACGAGCAGTACTTC.

This clone was detected a few times. The chain links TRBV9 to TRBJ2-3; TRBD2 might be the D (5 bases). There are 11 residues in the CDR3. V lost 7 bases, J lost 2 bases, and 5 bases lay in between. Germline lookup yields CDR1 SGDLS and CDR2 YYNGEE. CDR3 protein: CASGLTDTQYF. In DNA form, the CDR3 reads TGTGCCAGCGGACTCACAGATACGCAGTATTTT. Full variable domain (missing parts from reference TRBV9 and TRBJ2-3): DSGVTQTPKHLITATGQRVTLRCSPRSGDLSVYWYQQSLDQGLQFLIQYYNGEERAKGNILERFSAQQFPDLHSELNLSSLELGDSALYFCASGLTDTQYFGPGTRLTVL.

This clone was seen more than once but under ten times. Other DNA sequences in the sample encode the same CDR3. CDR3 in DNA: TGTGCCTGGAGTGTACGAGGGTCAACTAATGAAAAACTGTTTTTT. This gives the protein CAWSVRGSTNEKLFF. The genes are TRBV30 and TRBJ1-4, with no clear D. The germline V gene has CDR1 GTSNPN and CDR2 SVGIG (reference sequence). V was cut by 0 bases and J by 0 bases, with 8 bases left in between. This CDR3 comprises 15 residues. Full variable domain (remainder filled in from reference TRBV30 and TRBJ1-4): SQTIHQWPATLVQPVGSPLSLECTVEGTSNPNLYWYRQAAGRGLQLLFYSVGIGQISSEVPQNLSASRPQDRQFILSSKKLLLSDSGFYLCAWSVRGSTNEKLFFGSGTQLSVL.

The rearrangement uses TRBV29-1 and TRBJ1-5; 10 nucleotides align to TRBD1. Germline loops: CDR1 SQVTM, CDR2 ANQGSEA. This CDR3 comprises 17 residues. V lost 7 bases and J lost 2; bases outside the gene matches: 14. CDR3 in amino acids: CSAREDDRGLGNQPQHF. The CDR3 DNA reads as TGCAGCGCCCGGGAGGATGACAGGGGGCTGGGCAATCAGCCCCAGCATTTT.

The sample holds a few counts of this clone. The chain employs TRBV25-1 and TRBJ2-5; 7 positions match TRBD1. This CDR3 spans 16 amino acids. The V and J ends lost 8 bases and 0 bases, in that order; junction bases with no gene match: 12. CDR1 and CDR2 (germline): MGHDK, SYGVNS. Here the CDR3 DNA reads TGTGCCAGCTCTACCCCGGGACAGATGTACCAAGAGACCCAGTACTTC. It codes for CASSTPGQMYQETQYF.

V and J are TRBV7-2 and TRBJ2-1, with D tentatively TRBD1 (6 bases). Trimming cost V 5 bases and J 15 bases, with 17 bases left between them. The CDR3 is 12 amino acids. The germline V gene has CDR1 SGHTA and CDR2 FQGNSA. DNA for the CDR3: TGTGCCAGCAGCCGGGATACAGGGATCCCGTTCTTC. This sequence encodes CASSRDTGIPFF. The full variable domain, rest sourced from reference TRBV7-2 and TRBJ2-1, is GAGVSQSPSNKVTEKGKDVELRCDPISGHTALYWYRQSLGQGLEFLIYFQGNSAPDKSGLPSDRFSAERTGGSVSTLTIQRTQQEDSAVYLCASSRDTGIPFFGPGTRLTVL.

This clone was recorded a few times. The CDR3 sequence is CASSIDLLFYTGELFF. In DNA form, the CDR3 reads TGTGCCAGTAGTATAGATCTTCTTTTTTACACCGGGGAGCTGTTTTTT. The chain has TRBV19 and TRBJ2-2; D gene ambiguous. V was cut by 0 bases and J by 3 bases, with 11 bases left in between. This CDR3 has 16 residues. Germline V gene lookup returns CDR1 LNHDA and CDR2 SQIVND (reference sequence).

The chain employs TRBV15 and TRBJ2-1; 8 bases agree with TRBD2. Germline assignment: CDR1 LNHNV and CDR2 YYDKDF (reference sequence). Trimming took 1 base from V and 7 from J; bases not matched to a gene: 9. CDR3 length equals 16 residues. CDR3 in DNA: TGTGCCACCAGCAGAGGAGAGACTAGCGTAAGGAATGAGCAGTTCTTC. Its translation: CATSRGETSVRNEQFF.

This clone was counted only a few times. V is TRBV5-1 and J is TRBJ2-3, with 8 bases identical to TRBD1. The CDR3 totals 13 residues. The V and J ends lost 4 bases and 6 bases, in that order; junction bases with no gene match: 4. Germline V gene data show CDR1 as SGHRS and CDR2 as YFSETQ. The CDR3 bases are TGCGCCAGCAGCCCGACAGGGGTGGATACGCAGTATTTT. The encoded protein is CASSPTGVDTQYF.

The chain is built from TRBV30 and TRBJ2-6, with D perhaps TRBD1 (6 bases). V gave up 7 bases and J gave up 0 bases, with 10 bases separating them. CDR1 is GTSNPN, CDR2 SVGIG, per germline (reference sequence). There are 14 residues in the CDR3. CDR3 amino acids: CALKQGSGANVLTF. CDR3 nucleotides: TGTGCCTTAAAACAGGGCTCTGGGGCCAACGTCCTGACTTTC.